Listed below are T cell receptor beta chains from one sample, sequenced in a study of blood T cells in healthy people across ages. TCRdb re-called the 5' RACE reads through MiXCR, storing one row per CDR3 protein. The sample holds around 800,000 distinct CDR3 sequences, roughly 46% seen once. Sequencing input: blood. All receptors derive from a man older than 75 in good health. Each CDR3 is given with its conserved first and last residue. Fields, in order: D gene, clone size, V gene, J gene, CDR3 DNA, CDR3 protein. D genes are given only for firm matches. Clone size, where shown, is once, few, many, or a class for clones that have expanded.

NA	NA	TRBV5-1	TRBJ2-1	TGCGCCAGCAGCTTTCCCATCCGCAGTATAGCGATTCGCCCAAGCTCCTACAATGAGCAGTTCTTC	CASSFPIRSIAIRPSSYNEQFF
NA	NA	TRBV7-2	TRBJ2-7	TGTGCCAGCAGCTTAGAAATAAGCTCCTACGAGCAGTACTTC	CASSLEISSYEQYF
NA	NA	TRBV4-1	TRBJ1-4	TGCGCCAGCAGCCAAGAAAGTAGACAGCCAACAAGGGAAAAACTGTTTTTT	CASSQESRQPTREKLFF
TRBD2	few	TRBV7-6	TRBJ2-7	TGTGCCAGCAGCTCGTACCTAGCGGGAGGCTCCGAGCAGTACTTC	CASSSYLAGGSEQYF
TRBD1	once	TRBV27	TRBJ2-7	TGTGCCAGCAGTCTCTCATCTGGGACAGGGGGCGCCTACGAGCAGTACTTC	CASSLSSGTGGAYEQYF
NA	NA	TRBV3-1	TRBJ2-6	TGTGCCAGCAGCCCCAACTTCTCTGGGGCCAACGTCCTGACTTTC	CASSPNFSGANVLTF
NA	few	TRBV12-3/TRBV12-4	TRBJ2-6	TGTGCCAGCAGTTTAGAGTACGAAGTTGGGGCCAACGTCCTGACTTTC	CASSLEYEVGANVLTF
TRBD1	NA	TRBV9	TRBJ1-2	TGTGCCAGCAGCGTAGAATCAGGGGGTTGGTATGGCTACACCTTC	CASSVESGGWYGYTF
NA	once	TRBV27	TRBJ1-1	TGTGCCAGCAGTACGAATCTTCGGAGGAGGACAGACATGAACACTGAAGCTTTCTTT	CASSTNLRRRTDMNTEAFF
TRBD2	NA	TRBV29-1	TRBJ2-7	TGCAGCGTCACTAGCGGGAGATTCTACGAGCAGTACTTC	CSVTSGRFYEQYF
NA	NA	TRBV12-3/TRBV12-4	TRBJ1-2	TGTGCCAGCAGTTCCATCATCTATGGCTACACCTTC	CASSSIIYGYTF
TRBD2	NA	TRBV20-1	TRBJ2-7	TGCAGTGCAAGTTATAGCGGGAGGGACCACGAGCAGTACTTC	CSASYSGRDHEQYF
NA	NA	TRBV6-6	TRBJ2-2	TGTGCCAGCGGGATACCGAGGGGCACCGGGGAGCTGTTTTTT	CASGIPRGTGELFF
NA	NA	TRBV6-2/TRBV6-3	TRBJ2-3	TGTGCCAGCAGTTCGACGGAATACACAGATACGCAGTATTTT	CASSSTEYTDTQYF
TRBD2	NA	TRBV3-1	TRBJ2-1	TGTGCCAGCAGCCAAGATGAACTAGCGGTCTCCTACAATGAGCAGTTCTTC	CASSQDELAVSYNEQFF
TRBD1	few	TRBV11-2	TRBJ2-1	TGTGCCAGCAGCTCGGGACAGGGTACACGGGTCGGGTTCTTC	CASSSGQGTRVGFF
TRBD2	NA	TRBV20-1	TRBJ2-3	TGCAGTGCTCAAGCCCAGCGGGAGGGGACAGATACGCAGTATTTT	CSAQAQREGTDTQYF
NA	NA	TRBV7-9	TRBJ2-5	TGTGCCAGCAGCTTAGCAGCAGGGGCAGGAGAGCCCCAGTACTTC	CASSLAAGAGEPQYF
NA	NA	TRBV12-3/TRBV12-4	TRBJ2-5	TGTGCCAGCAGTTTATCCGGGCTCCCCACCCGTTTCCAAGAGACCCAGTACTTC	CASSLSGLPTRFQETQYF
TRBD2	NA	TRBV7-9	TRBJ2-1	TGTGCCAGCAGCTCCTACGGGGTTAGCGGGTCCTCCTACAATGAGCAGTTCTTC	CASSSYGVSGSSYNEQFF
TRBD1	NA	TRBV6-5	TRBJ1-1	TGTGCCAGCAGTAAACCGGGACAGCGAACTGAAGCTTTCTTT	CASSKPGQRTEAFF
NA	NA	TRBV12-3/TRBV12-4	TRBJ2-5	TGTGCCAGCAGCAAAGTTTATAGTGTGGCGGGCGAAGAGACCCAGTACTTC	CASSKVYSVAGEETQYF
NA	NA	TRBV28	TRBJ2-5	TGTGCCAGCAGTTTTCAGGGGATTGGGAAGACCCAGTACTTC	CASSFQGIGKTQYF
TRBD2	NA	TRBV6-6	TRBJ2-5	TGTGCCAGTACGAGCCTAGCGGGAGTACGGGAGCAGTACTTC	CASTSLAGVREQYF
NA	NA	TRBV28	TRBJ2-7	TGTGCCAGCAGTTTGATCTCATTTAGTGGCGAGCAGTACTTC	CASSLISFSGEQYF
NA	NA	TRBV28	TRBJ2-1	TGTGCCAGCAGGTTAGTCGGACTGTACAATGAGCAGTTCTTC	CASRLVGLYNEQFF
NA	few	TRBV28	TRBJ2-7	TGTGCCAGCGCGGTAGGGTTCGACGAGCAGTACTTC	CASAVGFDEQYF
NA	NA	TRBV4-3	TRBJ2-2	TGCGCCAGCGGCCAAGGGACACTAGCGTCAAACACCGGGGAGCTGTTTTTT	CASGQGTLASNTGELFF
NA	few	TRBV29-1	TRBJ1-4	TGCAGCGTTCGTCCAGAGCGGGAAAAACTGTTTTTT	CSVRPEREKLFF
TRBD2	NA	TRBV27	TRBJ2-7	TGTGCCAGCAGTTCTTTAGGACTAGCGGGAAGGTCCTACGAGCAGTACTTC	CASSSLGLAGRSYEQYF
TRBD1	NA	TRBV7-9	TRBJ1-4	TGTGCCAGCAGCCCAGGGACAGCTCTTAATGAAAAACTGTTTTTT	CASSPGTALNEKLFF
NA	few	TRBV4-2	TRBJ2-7	TGTGCCAGCAGCGCAAGGTACGAGCAGTACTTC	CASSARYEQYF
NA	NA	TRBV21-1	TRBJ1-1	TGTGCCAGCAGCCCGAGGAGGACCGAGAACACTGAAGCTTTCTTT	CASSPRRTENTEAFF
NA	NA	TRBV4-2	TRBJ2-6	TGTGCCAGCAGCCAAGATAGCAGGCGAAACTCTGGGGCCAACGTCCTGACTTTC	CASSQDSRRNSGANVLTF
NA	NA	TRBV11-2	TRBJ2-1	TGTGCCAGCAGCTTAGCTTACAGGGTTAGAGGCAATGAGCAGTTCTTC	CASSLAYRVRGNEQFF
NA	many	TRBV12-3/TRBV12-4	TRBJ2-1	TGTGCCAGCAGTTTAGGAATTGCCTACAATGAGCAGTTCTTC	CASSLGIAYNEQFF
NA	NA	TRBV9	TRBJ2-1	TGTGCCAGCAGCCTAAGCGGTACCCTGGGGGATGAGCAGTTCTTC	CASSLSGTLGDEQFF